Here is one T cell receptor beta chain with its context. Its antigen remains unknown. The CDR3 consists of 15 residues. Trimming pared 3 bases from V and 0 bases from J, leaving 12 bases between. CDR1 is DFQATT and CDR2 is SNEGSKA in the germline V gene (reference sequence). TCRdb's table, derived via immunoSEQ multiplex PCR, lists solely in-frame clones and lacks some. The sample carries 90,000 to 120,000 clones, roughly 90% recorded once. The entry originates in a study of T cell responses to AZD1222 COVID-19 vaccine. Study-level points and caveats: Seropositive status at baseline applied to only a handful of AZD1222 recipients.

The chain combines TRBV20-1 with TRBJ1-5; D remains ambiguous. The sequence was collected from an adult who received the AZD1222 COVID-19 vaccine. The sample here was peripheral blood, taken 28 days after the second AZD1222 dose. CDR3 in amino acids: CSASMGSNSNQPQHF. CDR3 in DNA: TGCAGTGCTAGTATGGGATCCAATAGCAATCAGCCCCAGCATTTT.